Each of the 18 T cell receptor beta chains below was sequenced from the same sample in a study of cytomegalovirus exposure and HLA in healthy donors. The PCR used 60 Vbeta and 13 Jbeta primers. Method: immunoSEQ multiplex PCR; TCRdb's copy keeps in-frame clones and lacks some. Of 80,000 to 90,000 clones in the sample, roughly 80% were seen once. Sequences were obtained from PBMCs. Receptor source: a man aged 40-50 years in good health and CMV-seronegative.

Only a few counts were recorded for this clone. The chain uses TRBV6-4 and TRBJ1-1; weak D call: TRBD1 (5 bases). The CDR3 is made up of 13 amino acids. Germline CDR1 reads MRHNA; CDR2 reads SNTAGT. Trimming pared 6 bases from V and 2 bases from J, leaving 10 bases between. CDR3 coding DNA: TGTGCCAGCAGCATCAGGGAAAACACTGAAGCTTTCTTT. Its protein is CASSIRENTEAFF.

J is TRBJ2-1 and V is TRBV7-9; 13 bases line up with TRBD2. The ends lost 4 bases at V and 15 bases at J; junction bases unmatched: 12. CDR1 is SEHNR, CDR2 FQNEAQ, per germline (reference sequence). The CDR3 is 15 residues long. In DNA form, the CDR3 reads TGTGCCAGCAGCTCAACCGGGACTAGCGGGGAGGTACGGTTCTTC. Translating gives CASSSTGTSGEVRFF.

This sequence joins TRBV9 and TRBJ2-1; D may be TRBD2 (5 bases). The CDR3 spans 15 residues. Germline V lookup: CDR1 SGDLS, CDR2 YYNGEE. The V end lost 1 base, the J end lost 0 bases, and 8 bases lay between the germline ends. Written as DNA, the CDR3 is TGTGCCAGCAGCGTACTAACTAGCTCCTACAATGAGCAGTTCTTC. It encodes CASSVLTSSYNEQFF.

The rearrangement uses TRBV10-3 and TRBJ2-3, with 13 positions matching TRBD2. CDR1 is ENHRY, CDR2 SYGVKD, per germline. The CDR3 has 16 residues. The V segment lost 2 bases and the J segment 9 bases; nucleotides outside the gene matches: 8. CDR3 sequence (DNA): TGTGCCATCAGTGAGCTGGGACTAGCGGGAATGGTAACGCAGTATTTT. This gives the protein CAISELGLAGMVTQYF.

This chain joins TRBV19 and TRBJ1-1; no clear D. V lost 1 base and J 2 bases, leaving 20 bases between the germline ends. There are 18 residues in the CDR3. CDR1 LNHDA and CDR2 SQIVND come from the germline V gene (reference sequence). The CDR3 region is CASSIAIGAGGHNTEAFF. As DNA, the CDR3 is TGTGCCAGTAGTATAGCTATAGGCGCAGGAGGCCACAACACTGAAGCTTTCTTT.

V usage is TRBV5-6 and J usage is TRBJ2-3; 8 positions agree with TRBD1. V was pared by 5 bases and J by 1 base, with 9 bases of the junction left unmatched. Germline V CDR1 and CDR2: SGHDT, YYEEEE. The CDR3 covers 16 residues. CDR3 sequence reads: CASRPTGGSGTDTQYF. The CDR3 DNA sequence: TGTGCCAGCAGACCCACAGGGGGAAGCGGCACAGATACGCAGTATTTT. Filled out from reference TRBV5-6 and TRBJ2-3, the complete variable domain reads DAGVTQSPTHLIKTRGQQVTLRCSPKSGHDTVSWYQQALGQGPQFIFQYYEEEERQRGNFPDRFSGHQFPNYSSELNVNALLLGDSALYLCASRPTGGSGTDTQYFGPGTRLTVL.

The chain uses TRBV5-1 and TRBJ2-3; D is perhaps TRBD2 (5 bases). Germline CDR1 reads SGHRS; CDR2 reads YFSETQ. The CDR3 runs 15 residues. Trimming took off 0 bases at V and 5 bases at J, with 13 bases between the two ends. CDR3 DNA sequence: TGCGCCAGCAGCTTGGAAGCGGACCATAAAGATACGCAGTATTTT. Amino acids: CASSLEADHKDTQYF.

The gene calls are TRBV30 and TRBJ1-6, with D uncertain. Trimming left V 0 bases short and J 4 bases short, with 10 bases between. Germline assignment: CDR1 GTSNPN and CDR2 SVGIG (reference sequence). The length of the CDR3 is 15 residues. CDR3 nucleotides: TGTGCCTGGAGTGTTTTAGAGCGGTATAATTCACCCCTCCACTTT. Translating gives CAWSVLERYNSPLHF.

The chain combines TRBV2 with TRBJ1-2; 9 nucleotides line up with TRBD1. The CDR3 consists of 13 residues. Germline V lookup: CDR1 SNHLY, CDR2 FYNNEI. J gave up 4 bases and V 5 bases, and 2 bases lay outside the gene matches. CDR3 coding DNA: TGTGCCAGCAGTACGACAGGGGGCTATGGCTACACCTTC. This translates into CASSTTGGYGYTF.

J is TRBJ2-3 and V is TRBV4-1, with D perhaps TRBD1 (5 bases). The CDR3 totals 17 residues. Trimming removed 4 bases at V and 3 bases at J, with 20 bases between. Germline assignment: CDR1 MGHRA and CDR2 YSYEKL. The CDR3 bases are TGCGCCAGCAGCCTCGAATTAGCTAAAACAGGAACAGATACGCAGTATTTT. Translating it yields CASSLELAKTGTDTQYF.

The chain joins TRBV5-4 to TRBJ2-7; perhaps TRBD1 as D (5 bases). The V gene's germline CDR1 is SGHNT and CDR2 YYREEE (reference sequence). The V end lost 0 bases, the J end lost 0 bases, and 10 bases lay between the germline ends. CDR3 size: 15 residues. The CDR3 DNA sequence: TGTGCCAGCAGCTTGGGCGGACAAAGCTCCTACGAGCAGTACTTC. As protein: CASSLGGQSSYEQYF.

V and J are TRBV11-2 and TRBJ1-4; D may be TRBD1 (6 bases). CDR1 is SGHAT, CDR2 FQNNGV, per germline. V lost 6 bases, J lost 0 bases, and 17 bases lay in between. The CDR3 has 17 amino acids. The CDR3 reads CASSFGQRTATNEKLFF. In DNA form, the CDR3 reads TGTGCCAGCAGTTTTGGACAGCGGACTGCAACTAATGAAAAACTGTTTTTT.

The gene calls are TRBV7-3 and TRBJ2-3; maybe TRBD2 (6 bases). CDR3 length: 16 amino acids. Deletions cut 5 bases from V and 2 bases from J, with 17 bases between. The germline V gene encodes CDR1 SGHTA and CDR2 FQGTGA. This CDR3 is CASSRLGGRITDTQYF. The CDR3, as DNA: TGTGCCAGCAGCCGCCTCGGGGGAAGGATCACAGATACGCAGTATTTT.

The rearrangement joins TRBV4-1 to TRBJ1-5, with D tentatively TRBD1 (6 bases). V was trimmed by 1 base and J by 3 bases, leaving 10 bases between them. This CDR3 contains 15 residues. In germline, CDR1 is MGHRA, CDR2 YSYEKL. The CDR3 is CASSQATGVNQPQHF. In nucleotides, the CDR3 is TGCGCCAGCAGCCAAGCGACAGGCGTCAATCAGCCCCAGCATTTT.

V usage is TRBV14 and J usage is TRBJ2-2; TRBD1 might be the D (6 bases). Germline assignment: CDR1 SGHDN and CDR2 FVKESK. V lost 4 bases and J 6 bases, leaving 15 bases between the germline ends. The CDR3 covers 15 residues. The CDR3 DNA sequence: TGTGCCAGCAGCCCTTATAACAGGGTGGCCGGGGAGCTGTTTTTT. Translation: CASSPYNRVAGELFF.

The rearrangement uses TRBV5-1 and TRBJ2-7; no clear D gene. The V end was cut by 0 bases, the J end by 3 bases, with 7 bases between. Per the germline V gene, CDR1 is SGHRS and CDR2 is YFSETQ. CDR3 length: 13 amino acids. CDR3 nucleotide sequence: TGCGCCAGCAGCTTGGACAATTTCTACGAGCAGTACTTC. Its translation: CASSLDNFYEQYF. The full variable domain, rest sourced from reference TRBV5-1 and TRBJ2-7, is KAGVTQTPRYLIKTRGQQVTLSCSPISGHRSVSWYQQTPGQGLQFLFEYFSETQRNKGNFPGRFSGRQFSNSRSEMNVSTLELGDSALYLCASSLDNFYEQYFGPGTRLTVT.

The rearrangement joins TRBV5-1 to TRBJ1-5; 7 bases agree with TRBD1. Trimming removed 4 bases from V and 7 bases from J; junction bases left unmatched: 8. Germline CDR1 is SGHRS and CDR2 is YFSETQ. The length of the CDR3 is 14 residues. In nucleotides, the CDR3 is TGCGCCAGCAGCGTGACAGGGTTCGGGCAGCCCCAGCATTTT. Translated: CASSVTGFGQPQHF.

The chain joins TRBV7-2 to TRBJ2-1; D might be TRBD1 (6 bases). Trimming pared 6 bases from V and 0 bases from J, leaving 12 bases between. Germline CDR1 is SGHTA and CDR2 is FQGNSA. CDR3 length equals 15 residues. The CDR3 region is CASSHDRSSYNEQFF. CDR3 sequence (DNA): TGTGCCAGCAGTCATGACAGGAGCTCCTACAATGAGCAGTTCTTC.